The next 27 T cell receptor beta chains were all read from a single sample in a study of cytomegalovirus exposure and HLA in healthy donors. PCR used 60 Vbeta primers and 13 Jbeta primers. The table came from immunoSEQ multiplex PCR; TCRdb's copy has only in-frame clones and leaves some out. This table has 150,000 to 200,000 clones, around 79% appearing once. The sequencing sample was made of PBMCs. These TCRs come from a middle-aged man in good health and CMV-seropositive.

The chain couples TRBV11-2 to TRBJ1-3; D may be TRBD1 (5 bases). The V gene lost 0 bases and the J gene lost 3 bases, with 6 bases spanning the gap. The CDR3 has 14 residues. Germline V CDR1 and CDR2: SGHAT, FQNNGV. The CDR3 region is CASSLDRVGNTIYF. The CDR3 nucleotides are TGTGCCAGCAGCTTAGACAGGGTTGGAAACACCATATATTTT.

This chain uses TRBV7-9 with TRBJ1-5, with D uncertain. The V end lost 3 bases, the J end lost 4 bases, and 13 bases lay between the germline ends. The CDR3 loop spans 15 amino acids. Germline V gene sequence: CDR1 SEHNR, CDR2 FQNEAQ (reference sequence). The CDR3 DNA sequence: TGTGCCAGCAGCTTTACCGGGGAAGTTAATCAGCCCCAGCATTTT. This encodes CASSFTGEVNQPQHF.

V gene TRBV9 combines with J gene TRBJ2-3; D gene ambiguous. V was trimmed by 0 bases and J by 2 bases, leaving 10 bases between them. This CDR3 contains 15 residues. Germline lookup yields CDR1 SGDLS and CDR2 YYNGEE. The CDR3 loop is CASSVVAAYTDTQYF. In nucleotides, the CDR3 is TGTGCCAGCAGCGTAGTCGCGGCTTACACAGATACGCAGTATTTT.

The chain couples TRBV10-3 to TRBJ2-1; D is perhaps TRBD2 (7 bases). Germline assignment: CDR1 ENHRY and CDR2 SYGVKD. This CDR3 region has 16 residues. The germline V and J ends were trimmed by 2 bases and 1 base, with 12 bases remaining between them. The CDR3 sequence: CAISELGGGSYNEQFF. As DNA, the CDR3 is TGTGCCATCAGTGAGCTAGGGGGAGGGTCCTACAATGAGCAGTTCTTC.

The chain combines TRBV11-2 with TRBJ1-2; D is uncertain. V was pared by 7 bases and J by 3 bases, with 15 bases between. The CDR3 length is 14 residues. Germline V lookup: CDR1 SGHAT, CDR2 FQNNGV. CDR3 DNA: TGTGCCAGCACCTCTTCGGGTTCCTACTATGGCTACACCTTC. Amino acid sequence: CASTSSGSYYGYTF.

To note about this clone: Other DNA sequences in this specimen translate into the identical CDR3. CDR3 nucleotides: TGTGCCAGCAGCTGGGAACAATTAGTAAGGACAGGGGGCGATTACGAGCAGTACGTC. Protein product: CASSWEQLVRTGGDYEQYV. The chain has TRBV5-4 and TRBJ2-7, with 11 bases aligning to TRBD1. Germline loops: CDR1 SGHNT, CDR2 YYREEE (reference sequence). The CDR3 is made up of 19 amino acids. The V gene end was trimmed by 3 bases and the J gene end by 4 bases; junction bases not matched to a gene: 18.

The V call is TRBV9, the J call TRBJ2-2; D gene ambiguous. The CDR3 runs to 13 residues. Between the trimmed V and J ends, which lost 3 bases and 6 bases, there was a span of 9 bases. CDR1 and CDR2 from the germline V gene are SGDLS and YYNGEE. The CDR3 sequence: CASSAVFAGELFF. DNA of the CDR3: TGTGCCAGCAGCGCAGTCTTTGCCGGGGAGCTGTTTTTT.

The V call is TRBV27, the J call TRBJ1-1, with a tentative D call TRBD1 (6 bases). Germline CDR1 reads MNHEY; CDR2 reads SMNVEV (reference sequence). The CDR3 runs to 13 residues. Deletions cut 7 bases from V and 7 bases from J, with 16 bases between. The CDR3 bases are TGTGCCAGCACTCACACAGGGAGTATTGAAGCTTTCTTT. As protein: CASTHTGSIEAFF.

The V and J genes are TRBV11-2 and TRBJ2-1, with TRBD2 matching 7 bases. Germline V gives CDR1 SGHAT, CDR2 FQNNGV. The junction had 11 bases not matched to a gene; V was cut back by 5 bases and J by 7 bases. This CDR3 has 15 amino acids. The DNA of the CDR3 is TGTGCCAGCAGCCCCCCCGGGGGGAGGAGAAATGAGCAGTTCTTC. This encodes CASSPPGGRRNEQFF.

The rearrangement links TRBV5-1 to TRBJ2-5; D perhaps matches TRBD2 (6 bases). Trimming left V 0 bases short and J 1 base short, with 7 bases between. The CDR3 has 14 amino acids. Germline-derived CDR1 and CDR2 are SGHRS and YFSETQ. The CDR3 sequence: CASSLGGVQETQYF. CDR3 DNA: TGCGCCAGCAGCTTGGGGGGGGTCCAAGAGACCCAGTACTTC.

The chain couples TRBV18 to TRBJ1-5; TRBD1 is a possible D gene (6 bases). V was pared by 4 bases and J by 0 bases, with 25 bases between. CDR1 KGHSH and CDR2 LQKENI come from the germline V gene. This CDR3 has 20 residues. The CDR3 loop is CASSLRSAQGLGDSNQPQHF. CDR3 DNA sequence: TGTGCCAGCTCACTAAGGTCTGCACAGGGATTGGGGGATAGCAATCAGCCCCAGCATTTT.

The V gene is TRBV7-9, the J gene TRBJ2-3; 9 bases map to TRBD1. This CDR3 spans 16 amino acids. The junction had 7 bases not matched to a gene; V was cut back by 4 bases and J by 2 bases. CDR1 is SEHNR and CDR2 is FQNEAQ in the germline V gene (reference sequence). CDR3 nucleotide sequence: TGTGCCAGCAGCTCGGACAGGGGTGGGGACACAGATACGCAGTATTTT. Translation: CASSSDRGGDTDTQYF.

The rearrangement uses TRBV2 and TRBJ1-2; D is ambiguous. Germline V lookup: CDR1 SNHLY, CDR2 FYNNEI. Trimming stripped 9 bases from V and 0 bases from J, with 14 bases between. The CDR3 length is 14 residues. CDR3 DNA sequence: TGTGCCAGGACTGCCGAGCTTCCTAACTATGGCTACACCTTC. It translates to CARTAELPNYGYTF. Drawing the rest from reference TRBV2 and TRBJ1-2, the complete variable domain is EPEVTQTPSHQVTQMGQEVILRCVPISNHLYFYWYRQILGQKVEFLVSFYNNEISEKSEIFDDQFSVERPDGSNFTLKIRSTKLEDSAMYFCARTAELPNYGYTFGSGTRLTVV.

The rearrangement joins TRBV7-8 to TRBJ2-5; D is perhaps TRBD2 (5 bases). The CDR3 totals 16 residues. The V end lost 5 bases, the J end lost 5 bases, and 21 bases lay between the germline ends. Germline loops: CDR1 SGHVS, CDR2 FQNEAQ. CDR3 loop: CASSPREKAYQETQYF. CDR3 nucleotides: TGTGCCAGCAGCCCCCGGGAAAAGGCATATCAGGAGACCCAGTACTTC.

CDR3 amino acids: CASSYSALAGGGTQYF. CDR3 DNA: TGTGCCAGCAGTTACTCGGCTCTAGCGGGGGGCGGGACCCAGTACTTC. The chain joins TRBV6-6 to TRBJ2-5, with TRBD2 matching over 11 bases. Germline CDR1 reads MNHNY; CDR2 reads SVGAGI (reference sequence). The CDR3 is made up of 16 amino acids. V trimming: 0 bases; J trimming: 7 bases; junction bases outside the gene matches: 7.

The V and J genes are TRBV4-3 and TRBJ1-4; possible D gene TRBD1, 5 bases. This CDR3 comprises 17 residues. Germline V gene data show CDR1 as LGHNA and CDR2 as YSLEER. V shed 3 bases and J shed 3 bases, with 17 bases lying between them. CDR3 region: CASSQPTVGGANEKLFF. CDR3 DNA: TGCGCCAGCAGCCAGCCCACCGTTGGGGGGGCTAATGAAAAACTGTTTTTT.

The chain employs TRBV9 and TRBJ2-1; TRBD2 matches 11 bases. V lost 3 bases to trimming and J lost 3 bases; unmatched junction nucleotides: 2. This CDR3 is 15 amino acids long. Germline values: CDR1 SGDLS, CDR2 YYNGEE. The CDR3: CASSEGLADYNEQFF. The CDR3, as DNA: TGTGCCAGCAGCGAGGGACTAGCGGACTACAATGAGCAGTTCTTC.

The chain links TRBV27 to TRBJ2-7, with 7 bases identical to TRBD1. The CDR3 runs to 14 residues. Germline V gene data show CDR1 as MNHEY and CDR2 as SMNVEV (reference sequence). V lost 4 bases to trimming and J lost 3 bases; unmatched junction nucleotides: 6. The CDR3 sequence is CASSYAAGGYEQYF. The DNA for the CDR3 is TGTGCCAGCAGTTATGCGGCAGGGGGCTACGAGCAGTACTTC.

The CDR3 loop is CASSFAGGRTDTQYF. CDR3 DNA sequence: TGTGCCAGCAGTTTTGCGGGGGGGCGTACAGATACGCAGTATTTT. The chain employs TRBV28 and TRBJ2-3; 9 bases fit TRBD2. The germline CDR1 and CDR2 sequences are MDHEN and SYDVKM. The CDR3 length is 15 residues. The ends lost 3 bases at V and 3 bases at J; junction bases unmatched: 4.

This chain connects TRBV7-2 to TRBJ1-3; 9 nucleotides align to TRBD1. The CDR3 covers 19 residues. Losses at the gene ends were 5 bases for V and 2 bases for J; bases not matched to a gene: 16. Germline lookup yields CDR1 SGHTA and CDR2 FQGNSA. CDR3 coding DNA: TGTGCCAGCAGCCAATACACCTCCTCCACAGGGGGCCCTGGAAACACCATATATTTT. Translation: CASSQYTSSTGGPGNTIYF.

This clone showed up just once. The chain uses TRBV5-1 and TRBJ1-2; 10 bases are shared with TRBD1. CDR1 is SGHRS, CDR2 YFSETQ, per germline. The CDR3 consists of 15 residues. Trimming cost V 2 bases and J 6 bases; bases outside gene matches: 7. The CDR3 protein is CASSFRDRGRDGYTF. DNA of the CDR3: TGCGCCAGCAGCTTTAGGGACAGGGGAAGGGATGGCTACACCTTC. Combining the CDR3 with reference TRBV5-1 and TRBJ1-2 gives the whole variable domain KAGVTQTPRYLIKTRGQQVTLSCSPISGHRSVSWYQQTPGQGLQFLFEYFSETQRNKGNFPGRFSGRQFSNSRSEMNVSTLELGDSALYLCASSFRDRGRDGYTFGSGTRLTVV.

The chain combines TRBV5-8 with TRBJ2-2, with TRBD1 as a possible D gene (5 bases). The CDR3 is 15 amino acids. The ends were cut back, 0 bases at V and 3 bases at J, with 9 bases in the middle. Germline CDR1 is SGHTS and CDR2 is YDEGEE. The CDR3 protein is CASSLVVRDTGELFF. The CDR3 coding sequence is TGTGCCAGCAGCTTGGTAGTCAGGGACACCGGGGAGCTGTTTTTT.

Here the CDR3 reads CASSQWTGMNTEAFF. For the CDR3, the DNA is TGCGCCAGCAGCCAGTGGACAGGCATGAACACTGAAGCTTTCTTT. The chain combines TRBV5-1 with TRBJ1-1; 7 bases are shared with TRBD1. Germline V gene lookup returns CDR1 SGHRS and CDR2 YFSETQ. The J segment lost 0 bases and the V segment lost 4 bases, leaving 6 bases of the junction unmatched. The CDR3 is made up of 15 amino acids.

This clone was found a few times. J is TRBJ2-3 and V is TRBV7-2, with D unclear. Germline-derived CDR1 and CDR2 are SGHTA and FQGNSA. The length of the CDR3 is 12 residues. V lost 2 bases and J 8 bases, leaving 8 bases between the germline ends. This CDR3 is CASSLLVATQYF. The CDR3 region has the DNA TGTGCCAGCAGCTTACTAGTGGCTACGCAGTATTTT.

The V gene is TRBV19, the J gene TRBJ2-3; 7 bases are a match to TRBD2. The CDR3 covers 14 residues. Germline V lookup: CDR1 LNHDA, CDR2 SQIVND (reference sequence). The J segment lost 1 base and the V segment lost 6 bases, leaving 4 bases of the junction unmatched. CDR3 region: CASRSGGRTDTQYF. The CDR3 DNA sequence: TGTGCCAGTAGATCGGGGGGTCGCACAGATACGCAGTATTTT.

The CDR3 coding sequence is TGTGCCAGCAGTGAAATGGGGCAGGGCGAGCAGTACGTC. This sequence encodes CASSEMGQGEQYV. The gene calls are TRBV6-1 and TRBJ2-7; possibly TRBD1 for D (5 bases). The CDR3 contains 13 residues. V gave up 2 bases and J gave up 6 bases, with 11 bases separating them. From germline, CDR1 is MNHNS and CDR2 SASEGT.

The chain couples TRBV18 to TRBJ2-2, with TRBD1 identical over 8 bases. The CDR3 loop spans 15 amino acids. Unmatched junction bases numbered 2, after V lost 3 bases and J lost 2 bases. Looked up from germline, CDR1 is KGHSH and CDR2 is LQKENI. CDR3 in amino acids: CASSPGQANTGELFF. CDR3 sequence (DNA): TGTGCCAGCTCACCGGGACAGGCAAACACCGGGGAGCTGTTTTTT.